The rows below give T cell receptor beta chains drawn from one sample of a study of neurological immune-mediated disorders. A single record per CDR3 protein comes from TCRdb applying MiXCR to the 5' RACE reads. Here the sample spans 64,000 or so distinct CDR3 sequences, 10% being singletons. Sequences were obtained from PBMCs. These receptor sequences come from a man aged 25-40 years in good health. Each CDR3 is given without its conserved first and last residue.

TRBV28 | AWQGRMGDTQY
TRBV12-3/TRBV12-4 | ASSLGGSSGYT
TRBV7-8 | ASSWLTGTGFYGYT
TRBV4-1 | ASSQESAGTSGGELF
TRBV10-3 | AISESEPGHNYEQY
TRBV28 | ASSGLAGRTDTQY
TRBV12-3/TRBV12-4 | ASSFHEISYEQY
TRBV20-1 | SASGQLGGYGYT
TRBV10-3 | ATLGTTNTGELF
TRBV12-3/TRBV12-4 | ASSSGTLNEQY
TRBV5-1 | ASSPEVGSSYEQY
TRBV11-3 | ASSPSAGGGDEQF
TRBV7-2 | ASSYDRASNQPQH
TRBV6-1 | ASSPLNT
TRBV5-1 | ASSSGTSGATGELF
TRBV27 | ASSWGGVDNEQF
TRBV20-1 | SARKAGDTGELF
TRBV27 | ATKDPWGEQY
TRBV28 | ASIQSHSYEQY
TRBV12-3/TRBV12-4 | SISSNKNSNQPQH
TRBV5-1 | ASSPVRERDTQY
TRBV28 | ASRRRGRDEQF
TRBV5-1 | ASSLGLAGVIEQY